The following is a TCR beta chain sequence with its context. Study processing details: Estimation of nucleated cell counts was performed using reference gene primer amplification. Method: immunoSEQ multiplex PCR; TCRdb's copy keeps in-frame clones and lacks some. For V, J and clone size, that table is used; D and trimming come from the DNA. The data contain hundreds of thousands of clones, 80% to 90% of them singletons. This CDR3 has 15 amino acids. V was clipped by 6 bases and J by 4 bases; unmatched bases: 8. CDR1 and CDR2 (germline): SGHTA, FQGNSA. This entry belongs to a study of blood T cell repertoires in COVID-19. Background on the study: T cells, B-cell-depleted T cells, or PBMCs supplied cDNA or gDNA.

Sequencing was performed on PBMCs or T cells enriched from blood (not recorded which). This clonotype originated in a man between 25 and 39 years old who had recovered from COVID-19. The chain has TRBV7-2 and TRBJ2-2; the match to TRBD1 covers 7 bases. CDR3 amino acids: CASRSGQLSTGELFF. For the CDR3, the DNA is TGTGCCAGCAGATCGGGACAGCTTAGCACCGGGGAGCTGTTTTTT.